A single sample gave rise to the 31 T cell receptor beta chains below, sequenced in a study of cytomegalovirus exposure and HLA in healthy donors. Sequencing was performed with immunoSEQ multiplex PCR; in TCRdb, only in-frame clones are kept and a portion is missing. This sample has 150,000 to 200,000 clones; roughly 88% occur once, and the top ten carry roughly an eighth. Sequencing was carried out using PBMCs. These receptors came from a woman in her twenties or thirties in good health and CMV-seropositive.

This chain connects TRBV6-1 to TRBJ1-5, with 8 bases fitting TRBD1. CDR3 length: 14 residues. In germline, CDR1 is MNHNS, CDR2 SASEGT. Germline trimming cut 8 bases from V and 5 bases from J; bases unmatched to any gene: 8. CDR3 loop: CASLGQGPDQPQHF. The CDR3 nucleotides are TGTGCCAGCCTAGGACAGGGCCCCGATCAGCCCCAGCATTTT.

V gene TRBV6-5 combines with J gene TRBJ1-5; D possibly corresponds to TRBD1 (6 bases). Germline values: CDR1 MNHEY, CDR2 SVGAGI. The CDR3 has 13 residues. The V end lost 7 bases, the J end lost 5 bases, and 12 bases lay between the germline ends. In DNA, the CDR3 is TGTGCCAGCACCGAGGGGGGGGATCAGCCCCAGCATTTT. Its protein is CASTEGGDQPQHF.

Concerning this clone itself: The sample has other DNA sequences that encode this CDR3 too. The chain carries TRBV5-1 and TRBJ2-3; D is undetermined. The CDR3 is 12 amino acids. Germline CDR1 SGHRS, CDR2 YFSETQ. V lost 2 bases to trimming and J lost 2 bases, with 3 bases between them. The CDR3 loop is CASSFLTDTQYF. In DNA form, the CDR3 reads TGCGCCAGCAGCTTCCTCACAGATACGCAGTATTTT.

This clone was seen once. This chain joins TRBV6-5 and TRBJ1-4, with D perhaps matching TRBD1 (5 bases). V gave up 5 bases and J gave up 7 bases, with 11 bases separating them. CDR1 MNHEY and CDR2 SVGAGI come from the germline V gene. This CDR3 has 13 amino acids. The CDR3 loop is CASSPLQGEKLFF. CDR3 bases: TGTGCCAGCAGTCCTCTTCAGGGTGAAAAACTGTTTTTT.

The chain couples TRBV27 to TRBJ1-4, with 10 bases identical to TRBD1. This CDR3 has 16 amino acids. Unmatched junction bases numbered 3, after V lost 5 bases and J lost 0 bases. Germline-derived CDR1 and CDR2 are MNHEY and SMNVEV (reference sequence). CDR3 DNA sequence: TGTGCCAGCAGTGGGGGGACAGGGGCAACTAATGAAAAACTGTTTTTT. This codes for CASSGGTGATNEKLFF.

A note on this clone: One junction end disagrees with the germline gene, perhaps due to a read error. This rearrangement joins TRBV6-6 to TRBJ1-5; TRBD1 matches 8 bases. CDR1 is MNHNY, CDR2 SVGAGI, per germline (reference sequence). CDR3 length: 14 residues. CDR3 sequence (DNA): TGTGCCAGCACCCGGGCGGCAGGGGGCGTAAATCTGGATTTT. Translating it yields CASTRAAGGVNLDF.

The V gene is TRBV7-9, the J gene TRBJ1-1, with a tentative D call TRBD1 (6 bases). V was clipped by 5 bases and J by 3 bases, with 13 bases between them. Germline V lookup: CDR1 SEHNR, CDR2 FQNEAQ (reference sequence). This CDR3 is built from 14 residues. CDR3 in DNA: TGTGCCAGCAGCGACCGGGACATCGACACTGAAGCTTTCTTT. It is translated as CASSDRDIDTEAFF.

The chain links TRBV29-1 to TRBJ1-2; D is unclear. The CDR3 runs to 12 residues. Trimming stripped 8 bases from V and 5 bases from J, with 15 bases between. The germline gives CDR1 SQVTM, CDR2 ANQGSEA. CDR3 DNA sequence: TGCAGCACAATGAGGGAGACTTATGGCTACACCTTC. As protein: CSTMRETYGYTF. The entire variable domain, with the rest obtained from reference TRBV29-1 and TRBJ1-2, is as follows: SAVISQKPSRDICQRGTSLTIQCQVDSQVTMMFWYRQQPGQSLTLIATANQGSEATYESGFVIDKFPISRPNLTFSTLTVSNMSPEDSSIYLCSTMRETYGYTFGSGTRLTVV.

This chain connects TRBV19 to TRBJ1-2, with a possible D match to TRBD1 (5 bases). CDR3 size: 12 residues. Germline CDR1 and CDR2: LNHDA and SQIVND (reference sequence). With 3 bases removed from V and 10 bases from J, the gap between germline ends came to 12 bases. CDR3 in amino acids: CASSIGWDSYTF. The CDR3 nucleotides are TGTGCCAGTAGTATCGGATGGGACTCCTACACCTTC. Variable domain in full (rest from reference TRBV19 and TRBJ1-2): DGGITQSPKYLFRKEGQNVTLSCEQNLNHDAMYWYRQDPGQGLRLIYYSQIVNDFQKGDIAEGYSVSREKKESFPLTVTSAQKNPTAFYLCASSIGWDSYTFGSGTRLTVV.

This clone has a single count. This rearrangement joins TRBV30 to TRBJ2-3; TRBD2 agrees at 8 bases. V dropped 0 bases and J dropped 4; count of bases not matched to a gene: 3. The CDR3 totals 14 residues. CDR1 is GTSNPN, CDR2 SVGIG, per germline (reference sequence). The CDR3 loop is CAWSVGAGADTQYF. Written as DNA, the CDR3 is TGTGCCTGGAGTGTGGGAGCGGGAGCAGATACGCAGTATTTT.

The chain is built from TRBV4-2 and TRBJ2-7, with D hard to call. This CDR3 spans 13 amino acids. The germline V and J ends were trimmed by 1 base and 0 bases, with 4 bases remaining between them. Germline V lookup: CDR1 LGHNA, CDR2 YNFKEQ. DNA of the CDR3: TGTGCCAGCAGCCAAGCGAGCTCCTACGAGCAGTACTTC. It translates to CASSQASSYEQYF.

This rearrangement joins TRBV2 to TRBJ2-5; 8 nucleotides agree with TRBD1. The ends lost 4 bases at V and 3 bases at J; junction bases unmatched: 10. Germline values: CDR1 SNHLY, CDR2 FYNNEI. This CDR3 region has 16 residues. The CDR3 DNA sequence: TGTGCCAGCAGTGGCGGACAGGGAATACTCGAAGAGACCCAGTACTTC. It codes for CASSGGQGILEETQYF.

This clone was picked up one time. This may come from a read error, since a much larger clone is one base off. The chain combines TRBV6-4 with TRBJ1-1; tentative D call: TRBD1 (6 bases). CDR1 and CDR2 (germline): MRHNA, SNTAGT. Trimming removed 6 bases from V and 2 bases from J, with 10 bases in between. This CDR3 comprises 13 residues. CDR3 coding DNA: TGTGCCAGCAGCTCGGACAGAAACACTGAAGCTTTCTTT. Its protein is CASSSDRNTEAFF.

The rearrangement joins TRBV5-1 to TRBJ2-1; 7 positions agree with TRBD1. The V gene end was trimmed by 4 bases and the J gene end by 7 bases; junction bases not matched to a gene: 11. CDR1 and CDR2 (germline): SGHRS, YFSETQ. This CDR3 spans 15 amino acids. CDR3 in amino acids: CASSPQGDNGNEQFF. CDR3 in DNA: TGCGCCAGCAGCCCCCAGGGGGACAACGGGAATGAGCAGTTCTTC.

V usage is TRBV7-2 and J usage is TRBJ2-7, with D possibly matching TRBD2 (6 bases). Trimming took off 1 base at V and 1 base at J, with 8 bases between the two ends. The germline V gene encodes CDR1 SGHTA and CDR2 FQGNSA. This CDR3 region has 14 residues. The DNA for the CDR3 is TGTGCCAGCAGCTTAGGACTAGGTTCCTACGAGCAGTACTTC. It is translated as CASSLGLGSYEQYF.

The chain has TRBV5-1 and TRBJ2-1, with D possibly TRBD2 on 6 matching bases. Germline-derived CDR1 and CDR2 are SGHRS and YFSETQ. The CDR3 contains 12 residues. Trimming cost V 4 bases and J 8 bases, with 10 bases left between them. CDR3 DNA: TGCGCCAGCAGCCTCCCTAGCGATGAGCAGTTCTTC. Its translation is CASSLPSDEQFF.

The chain uses TRBV5-1 and TRBJ1-2, with no clear D. There are 16 residues in the CDR3. V gave up 4 bases and J gave up 1 base, with 17 bases separating them. Germline values: CDR1 SGHRS, CDR2 YFSETQ. CDR3 DNA: TGCGCCAGCAGCGTAAATCCGGCTACAGTTAACTATGGCTACACCTTC. Residues: CASSVNPATVNYGYTF.

The chain joins TRBV4-1 to TRBJ1-5, with 8 bases matching TRBD1. V lost 4 bases and J lost 7; bases outside the gene matches: 9. This CDR3 has 15 residues. Germline CDR1 and CDR2: MGHRA and YSYEKL. CDR3 loop: CASSPTAQGAQPQHF. DNA for the CDR3: TGCGCCAGCAGCCCGACCGCTCAGGGGGCCCAGCCCCAGCATTTT.

The rearrangement links TRBV28 to TRBJ2-7; 9 nucleotides match TRBD1. The ends lost 5 bases at V and 2 bases at J; junction bases unmatched: 10. Germline CDR1 and CDR2: MDHEN and SYDVKM. The CDR3 has 16 amino acids. CDR3 bases: TGTGCCAGCAGTACACCGGGACAGGGACTACCCTACGAGCAGTACTTC. It is translated as CASSTPGQGLPYEQYF.

V gene TRBV7-9 combines with J gene TRBJ2-1, with TRBD2 as a possible D gene (5 bases). This CDR3 has 18 amino acids. V was shortened by 1 base and J by 6 bases, with 22 bases between the two germline ends. CDR1 and CDR2 from the germline V gene are SEHNR and FQNEAQ (reference sequence). CDR3: CASSLVRATGKVRNEQFF. CDR3 nucleotides: TGTGCCAGCAGCTTAGTACGGGCGACCGGGAAGGTTCGCAATGAGCAGTTCTTC.

This chain joins TRBV20-1 and TRBJ1-1, with no clear D. The ends were cut back, 4 bases at V and 4 bases at J, with 7 bases in the middle. CDR3 size: 11 residues. Per the germline V gene, CDR1 is DFQATT and CDR2 is SNEGSKA (reference sequence). The DNA for the CDR3 is TGCAGTGCTAAACGGGGCACTGAAGCTTTCTTT. Translating it yields CSAKRGTEAFF.

J is TRBJ2-1 and V is TRBV13; TRBD2 matches at 10 bases. The germline V gene encodes CDR1 PRHDT and CDR2 FYEKMQ (reference sequence). Trimming removed 2 bases from V and 8 bases from J; junction bases left unmatched: 6. The CDR3 is 15 amino acids. This CDR3 is CASSLKAGGPYEQFF. CDR3 nucleotide sequence: TGTGCCAGCAGCTTAAAAGCGGGAGGGCCTTATGAGCAGTTCTTC.

V gene TRBV10-3 combines with J gene TRBJ1-2; the match to TRBD1 covers 10 bases. Trimming cost V 7 bases and J 3 bases; bases outside gene matches: 11. The CDR3 runs to 16 residues. Per the germline V gene, CDR1 is ENHRY and CDR2 is SYGVKD. CDR3 amino acids: CAITRRDRGDDYGYTF. The CDR3 DNA follows: TGTGCCATCACACGCCGGGACAGGGGAGATGACTATGGCTACACCTTC.

To note about this clone: This specimen includes other DNA sequences encoding the same CDR3. V and J are TRBV27 and TRBJ1-2; TRBD1 agrees at 7 bases. This CDR3 comprises 14 residues. Losses at the gene ends were 6 bases for V and 4 bases for J; bases not matched to a gene: 8. CDR1 and CDR2 (germline): MNHEY, SMNVEV (reference sequence). CDR3 coding DNA: TGTGCCAGCAGCCCTCGACAGGGAAGCTATGGCTACACCTTC. This encodes CASSPRQGSYGYTF.

Turning to this clone: A much larger clone is a single base away; this may be a read error. The chain uses TRBV7-3 and TRBJ1-1, with D possibly matching TRBD1 (5 bases). V lost 3 bases and J 1 base, leaving 6 bases between the germline ends. The germline V gene has CDR1 SGHTA and CDR2 FQGTGA. This CDR3 is 13 amino acids long. DNA for the CDR3: TGTGCCAGCAGCTTCGGGGGGAACACTGAAGCTTTCTTT. It translates to CASSFGGNTEAFF.

The V and J genes are TRBV6-5 and TRBJ2-7; TRBD1 matches at 7 bases. The CDR3 length is 14 residues. The V gene's germline CDR1 is MNHEY and CDR2 SVGAGI. Trimming at V came to 8 bases and at J to 2 bases, leaving 9 bases not matched to a gene. DNA of the CDR3: TGTGCCAGCTCTTCTACAGGGGCGGCCTACGAGCAGTACTTC. This codes for CASSSTGAAYEQYF.

The chain carries TRBV11-3 and TRBJ1-4; no firm D call. The CDR3 runs 11 residues. Trimming stripped 4 bases from V and 10 bases from J, with 7 bases between. Germline-derived CDR1 and CDR2 are SGHNT and YENEEA. The CDR3 protein is CASSYPGKLFF. For the CDR3, the DNA is TGTGCCAGCAGCTACCCGGGAAAACTGTTTTTT.

As regards this clone: At the DNA level, this CDR3 is encoded by other sequences in the same sample as well. CDR3 bases: TGTGCCAGCAGTGACAGGGGCCCGACCTACGAGCAGTACTTC. This translates into CASSDRGPTYEQYF. The chain uses TRBV2 and TRBJ2-7; possible D gene TRBD1, 6 bases. The CDR3 loop spans 14 amino acids. Trimming stripped 3 bases from V and 2 bases from J, with 11 bases between. Germline V gene lookup returns CDR1 SNHLY and CDR2 FYNNEI.

V gene TRBV30 combines with J gene TRBJ1-1; no clear D. CDR3 length: 12 residues. CDR1 and CDR2 from the germline V gene are GTSNPN and SVGIG (reference sequence). Trimming shortened V by 0 bases and J by 8 bases, and 10 bases separated the two germline ends. CDR3 amino acids: CAWSVEETEAFF. CDR3 sequence (DNA): TGTGCCTGGAGTGTTGAGGAGACCGAAGCTTTCTTT.

The chain couples TRBV4-1 to TRBJ2-2; D not certain. The germline V gene has CDR1 MGHRA and CDR2 YSYEKL. Trimming pared 1 base from V and 0 bases from J, leaving 6 bases between. The CDR3 loop spans 15 amino acids. This CDR3 is CASSQGLSNTGELFF. The CDR3 bases are TGCGCCAGCAGCCAAGGACTTTCGAACACCGGGGAGCTGTTTTTT.

The chain links TRBV7-3 to TRBJ2-1; TRBD1 matches 9 bases. Germline lookup yields CDR1 SGHTA and CDR2 FQGTGA. After removal of 5 bases from V and 10 bases from J, the junction contained 12 bases not matched to a gene. This CDR3 has 15 amino acids. The CDR3 nucleotides read TGTGCCAGCAGCCCAAGCCGGGACAGGGTGGGCGAGCAGTTCTTC. Its translation: CASSPSRDRVGEQFF.